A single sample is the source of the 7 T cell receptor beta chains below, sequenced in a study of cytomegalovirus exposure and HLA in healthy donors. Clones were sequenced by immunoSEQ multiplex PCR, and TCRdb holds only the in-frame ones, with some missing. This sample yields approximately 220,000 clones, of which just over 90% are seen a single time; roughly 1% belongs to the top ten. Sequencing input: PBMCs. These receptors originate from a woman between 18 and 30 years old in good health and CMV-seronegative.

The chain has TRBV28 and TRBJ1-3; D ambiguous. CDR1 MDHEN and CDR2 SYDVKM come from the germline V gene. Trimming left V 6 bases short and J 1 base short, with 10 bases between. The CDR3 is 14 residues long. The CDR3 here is CASSPQWSGNTIYF. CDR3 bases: TGTGCCAGCAGCCCCCAGTGGTCTGGAAACACCATATATTTT.

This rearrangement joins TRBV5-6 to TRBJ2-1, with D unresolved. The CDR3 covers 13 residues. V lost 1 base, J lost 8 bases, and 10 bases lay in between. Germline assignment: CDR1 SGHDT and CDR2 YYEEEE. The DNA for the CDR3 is TGTGCCAGCAGCTTGTGGAGTTCCCATGAGCAGTTCTTC. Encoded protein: CASSLWSSHEQFF.

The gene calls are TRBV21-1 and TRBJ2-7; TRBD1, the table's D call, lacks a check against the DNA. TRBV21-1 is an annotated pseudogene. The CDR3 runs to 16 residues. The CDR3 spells CASSSSGTGGSYEQYF. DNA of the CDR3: TGTGCCAGCAGCAGTTCAGGGACAGGGGGCTCCTACGAGCAGTACTTC.

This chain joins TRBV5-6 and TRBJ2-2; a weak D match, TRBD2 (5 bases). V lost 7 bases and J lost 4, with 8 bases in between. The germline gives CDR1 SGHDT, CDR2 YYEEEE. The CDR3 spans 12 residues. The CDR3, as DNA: TGTGCCAGCTTGGCGGGCACCGGGGAGCTGTTTTTT. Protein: CASLAGTGELFF.

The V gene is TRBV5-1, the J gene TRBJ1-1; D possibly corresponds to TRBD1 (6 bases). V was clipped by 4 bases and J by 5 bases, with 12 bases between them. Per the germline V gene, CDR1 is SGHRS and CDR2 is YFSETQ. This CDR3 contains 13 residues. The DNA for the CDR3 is TGCGCCAGCAGCCCGATGCAGGGGACTGAAGCTTTCTTT. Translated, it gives CASSPMQGTEAFF.

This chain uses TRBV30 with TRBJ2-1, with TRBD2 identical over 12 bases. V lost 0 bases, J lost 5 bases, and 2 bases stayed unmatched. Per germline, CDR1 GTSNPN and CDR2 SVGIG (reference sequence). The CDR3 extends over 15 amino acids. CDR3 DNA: TGTGCCTGGAGTGTCGGACTAGCGGGAAACAATGAGCAGTTCTTC. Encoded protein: CAWSVGLAGNNEQFF.

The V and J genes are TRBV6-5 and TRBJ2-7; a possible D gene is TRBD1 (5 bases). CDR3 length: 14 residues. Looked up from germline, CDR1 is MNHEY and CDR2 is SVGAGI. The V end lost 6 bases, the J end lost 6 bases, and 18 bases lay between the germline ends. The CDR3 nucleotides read TGTGCCAGCAGCTACGCCCGGACACCCCTCGAGCAGTACTTC. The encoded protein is CASSYARTPLEQYF.